The clone carrying this T cell receptor beta chain occurred a few times. The library protocol tagged individual cDNA molecules with unique molecular identifiers. In TCRdb, the 5' RACE reads were re-called with MiXCR into one record per CDR3 protein. Among just under 60,000 distinct CDR3 sequences listed, around 10% were seen once. The sample comes from a study of early T cells in non-severe SARS-CoV-2 infection. In the study overall: Whole-blood bulk RNA, unsorted, was sequenced, and chains were unpaired.

Between the trimmed V and J ends, which lost 3 bases and 3 bases, there was a span of 11 bases. CDR3 length: 14 residues. Germline V gives CDR1 SGHTA, CDR2 FQGNSA. The specimen was whole blood. The source is an adult who was a healthcare worker with PCR-confirmed SARS-CoV-2 infection or an uninfected control (not recorded which). The V call is TRBV7-2, the J call TRBJ2-5; D possibly corresponds to TRBD2 (5 bases). The CDR3 DNA is TGTGCCAGCAGCTTGAGGGCGGGTGAAGAGACCCAGTACTTC. It is translated as CASSLRAGEETQYF. The full variable domain, completed using reference TRBV7-2 and TRBJ2-5, is GAGVSQSPSNKVTEKGKDVELRCDPISGHTALYWYRQSLGQGLEFLIYFQGNSAPDKSGLPSDRFSAERTGGSVSTLTIQRTQQEDSAVYLCASSLRAGEETQYFGPGTRLLVL.